The rows below give T cell receptor beta chains drawn from one sample of a study of beta chain features in type 1 diabetes. Data came from immunoSEQ multiplex PCR; TCRdb stores just in-frame clones and leaves some out. The sample shows 65,000 to 100,000 clones, 30% to 35% of them seen only once. The sample taken for sequencing was stem cell memory CD4+ T cells from blood. These receptors were collected from a woman in her late teens or twenties in good health. The CDR3 runs from the conserved cysteine through the conserved F or W. The D gene is left open where the match is weak. The listing skips clone size in some rows; elsewhere it reads once, few, many or a size class.

j_call d_call clone_size v_call cdr3_length cdr3_nt cdr3_aa
TRBJ1-2 . . TRBV19 15 TGTGCCAGTAGCTCCCTGGCGGGGACTAACTATGGCTACACCTTC CASSSLAGTNYGYTF
TRBJ2-2 TRBD2 . TRBV7-3 18 TGTGCCAGCAGCCTCGGACTAGCGGGGGGGCACGGCACCGGGGAGCTGTTTTTT CASSLGLAGGHGTGELFF
TRBJ2-1 . . TRBV6-4 15 TGTGCCAGCAGTGACTCGAGTGCCCTCTACAATGAGCAGTTCTTC CASSDSSALYNEQFF
TRBJ1-1 TRBD1 few TRBV2 14 TGTGCCAGCAGCGGGACAGGGGGCGAGGCTGAAGCTTTCTTT CASSGTGGEAEAFF
TRBJ2-7 . . TRBV7-2 14 TGTGCCAGCAGCTTAATGGGCAGTACCTACGAGCAGTACTTC CASSLMGSTYEQYF
TRBJ1-2 . once TRBV21-1 14 TGTGCCAGCAGCGAACAGGGTAGAATCTTAGGCTACACCTTC CASSEQGRILGYTF
TRBJ1-1 . few TRBV21-1 15 TGTGCCAGCAGCAAAGCCCCGGGCCCGGGAACTGAAGCTTTCTTT CASSKAPGPGTEAFF
TRBJ2-4 TRBD2 . TRBV4-2 17 TGTGCCAGCAGCCCAGGCCCTAGCGGGGGTAGGGGTAACATTCAGTACTTC CASSPGPSGGRGNIQYF
TRBJ2-3 . . TRBV2 17 TGTGCCAGCAGCGATCCGATTAGTGGGGGGTCCACAGATACGCAGTATTTT CASSDPISGGSTDTQYF
TRBJ2-5 . few TRBV7-2 14 TGTGCCAGCAGCCCCGGTGAATTAGAAGAGACCCAGTACTTC CASSPGELEETQYF
TRBJ1-2 TRBD1 . TRBV28 14 TGTGCCAGCAGCCCGGGACAGCCGAACTATGGCTACACCTTC CASSPGQPNYGYTF
TRBJ2-1 TRBD2 . TRBV5-1 16 TGCGCCAGCACTAGGCCTGCCGGGACTAGTACGAATGAGCAGTTCTTC CASTRPAGTSTNEQFF
TRBJ2-7 TRBD1 . TRBV29-1 14 TGCAGCGTCGAGGGGACAGGGAGTTACTACGAGCAGTACTTC CSVEGTGSYYEQYF
TRBJ1-1 . few TRBV7-7 13 TGTGCTAGCAGCTTAGGTCGGAACACTGAAGCTTTCTTT CASSLGRNTEAFF
TRBJ1-1 . few TRBV5-1 14 TGCGCCAGCAGTATGGACAGCTTGAACACTGAAGCTTTCTTT CASSMDSLNTEAFF
TRBJ2-3 . few TRBV10-3 14 TGTGCCATCAGGCTAGGGGCCCCCAGGGATACGCAGTATTTT CAIRLGAPRDTQYF
TRBJ2-1 . . TRBV5-1 13 TGCGCCAGCAGCTTAGGGGGGGTCAATGAGCAGTTCTTC CASSLGGVNEQFF
TRBJ2-4 . few TRBV4-1 14 TGCGCCAGCAGCCAACCCCGAGGCAAAAACATTCAGTACTTC CASSQPRGKNIQYF
TRBJ2-7 . . TRBV6-5 12 TGTGCCAGCAGACAGGATTCCTACGAGCAGTACTTC CASRQDSYEQYF
TRBJ2-3 . . TRBV5-1 13 TGCGCCAGCATGGGGAGTGGGACAGATACGCAGTATTTT CASMGSGTDTQYF
TRBJ2-5 TRBD2 . TRBV5-1 16 TGCGCCAGCAGCTCGGGACTAGCGGGAGGGCTAGAGACCCAGTACTTC CASSSGLAGGLETQYF
TRBJ1-1 TRBD1 few TRBV9 14 TGTGCCAGCAGTAGGACAGGATGGAACACTGAAGCTTTCTTT CASSRTGWNTEAFF
TRBJ2-3 TRBD2 few TRBV6-6 15 TGTGCCAGCAGTTACTCGGCTAGCGGGAGAGATACGCAGTATTTT CASSYSASGRDTQYF
TRBJ2-7 TRBD1 few TRBV18 14 TGTGCCAGCTCACCGGGCCAGGGGGAGAGGGAGCAGTACTTC CASSPGQGEREQYF
TRBJ2-3 TRBD2 few TRBV9 15 TGTGCCAGCAGCGTAGAGGCGGGAGGCACAGATACGCAGTATTTT CASSVEAGGTDTQYF
TRBJ2-1 TRBD1 . TRBV7-6 16 TGTGCCAGCAGCATAGGTGGGACAGGGGGGTACAATGAGCAGTTCTTC CASSIGGTGGYNEQFF
TRBJ2-2 TRBD2 few TRBV5-1 15 TGCGCCAGCAGCGTGACTAGCGGGGGAACCGGGGAGCTGTTTTTT CASSVTSGGTGELFF
TRBJ2-5 . few TRBV30 15 TGTGCCTGGAGTGCCCTAGCGAGACTCCAAGAGACCCAGTACTTC CAWSALARLQETQYF
TRBJ2-3 TRBD2 . TRBV7-9 18 TGTGCCAGCAGTCTCCGGGCGGGAGGGCCCCCGAGCACAGATACGCAGTATTTT CASSLRAGGPPSTDTQYF
TRBJ2-3 TRBD1 . TRBV5-1 16 TGCGCCAGCAGCGCGACAGGGGGCTCCCTGGCAGATACGCAGTATTTT CASSATGGSLADTQYF
TRBJ2-3 TRBD1 . TRBV4-1 17 TGCGCCAGCAGCCATCCCCTCGCAGGGGGCAGCACAGATACGCAGTATTTT CASSHPLAGGSTDTQYF
TRBJ2-1 TRBD2 . TRBV5-1 16 TGCGCCAGCAGCTTGCCCGGGACTAGCGTCTACAATGAGCAGTTCTTC CASSLPGTSVYNEQFF
TRBJ1-1 TRBD1 . TRBV7-3 13 TGTGCCAGCAGCTCCTCGGGGGACAGTGAAGCTTTCTTT CASSSSGDSEAFF
TRBJ1-4 . . TRBV5-6 15 TGTGCCAGCAGCTTGGCGGGGGTCGCAGGAGAAAAACTGTTTTTT CASSLAGVAGEKLFF
TRBJ1-2 . . TRBV7-2 13 TGTGCCAGCAGCTCAGGGGCTCCCTATGGCTACACCTTC CASSSGAPYGYTF
TRBJ1-1 . once TRBV10-2 14 TGCGCCAGCAGTGAGTTGACAACGAACACTGAAGCTTTCTTT CASSELTTNTEAFF
TRBJ2-2 TRBD1 . TRBV9 16 TGTGCCAACGGAAGGGGGACAGGGCTGAACACCGGGGAGCTGTTTTTT CANGRGTGLNTGELFF
TRBJ2-7 . . TRBV6-1 13 TGTGCCAGCAGTGAGGCCTACCGGGACGAGCAGTACTTC CASSEAYRDEQYF
TRBJ2-1 TRBD2 . TRBV18 15 TGTGCCAGCTCATTGGGGAGGGGCTCCTACAATGAGCAGTTCTTC CASSLGRGSYNEQFF
TRBJ2-2 . few TRBV2 14 TGTGCCAGCAGTAACAGGGAGTGGACCGGGGAGCTGTTTTTT CASSNREWTGELFF
TRBJ1-2 . . TRBV18 13 TGTGCCAGCTCACCAAACAGGGACTATGGCTACACCTTC CASSPNRDYGYTF
TRBJ2-3 . . TRBV2 13 TGTGCCAGCAGTGTAGTAGCCTTAGATACGCAGTATTTT CASSVVALDTQYF
TRBJ2-6 . many TRBV15 15 TGTGCCACCAGCCGTCGGGGCTCTGGGGCCAACGTCCTGACTTTC CATSRRGSGANVLTF
TRBJ2-7 . . TRBV6-5 15 TGTGCCAGCAGTTACTCGGGGAGTACCGGGTACGAGCAGTACTTC CASSYSGSTGYEQYF
TRBJ2-2 TRBD2 few TRBV9 13 TGTGCCAGCAACAGCGGGAGATCCGGGGAGCTGTTTTTT CASNSGRSGELFF
TRBJ2-3 TRBD2 . TRBV28 17 TGTGCCAGCAGCACTCCCCCCGGGACTATGATCACAGATACGCAGTATTTT CASSTPPGTMITDTQYF
TRBJ2-1 . few TRBV7-9 15 TGTGCCAGCAGCCCCCCGGGGAGCTCCTACAATGAGCAGTTCTTC CASSPPGSSYNEQFF
TRBJ2-5 TRBD2 few TRBV9 18 TGTGCCAGCAGCGTGGCTCTAACGACTAGCGGGAGCCGGGAGACCCAGTACTTC CASSVALTTSGSRETQYF
TRBJ2-1 TRBD2 few TRBV10-2 15 TGCGCCAGCAAAGGCGGGACTAGCGGGATATATGAGCAGTTCTTC CASKGGTSGIYEQFF
TRBJ1-2 . . TRBV5-1 14 TGCGCCAGCACTCTGACAGACCCTAACTATGGCTACACCTTC CASTLTDPNYGYTF
TRBJ1-1 . . TRBV10-3 13 TGTGCCATCAGAGCTCTCGAGAACACTGAAGCTTTCTTT CAIRALENTEAFF
TRBJ2-7 . . TRBV27 12 TGTGCCAGCAGTTTGCGGCGAAGGGAGCAGTACTTC CASSLRRREQYF
TRBJ1-2 TRBD1 . TRBV19 14 TGTGCCAGTTGGGACAGGGGCGGAAACTATGGCTACACCTTC CASWDRGGNYGYTF